The 32 T cell receptor beta chains listed next were all sequenced from one sample in a study of T cell repertoires in cytomegalovirus infection. TCRdb independently ran MiXCR on the reads; one entry per CDR3 protein. In the table there are some 300,000 distinct CDR3 sequences, roughly a tenth of which are singletons. The sequenced sample was PBMCs. These receptors were obtained from a human donor in good health (CMV status not recorded). Some clones in this sample may be carry-over from other donors' samples.

This clonotype appeared a few times. The CDR3 DNA follows: TGTGCCAGCAGTTACCCAAAACCAGGGGGAGATGGCTACACCTTC. Translated, it gives CASSYPKPGGDGYTF. The rearrangement links TRBV6-6 to TRBJ1-2, with 7 bases lining up with TRBD1. Germline CDR1 is MNHNY and CDR2 is SVGAGI (reference sequence). Trimming at V came to 2 bases and at J to 6 bases, leaving 9 bases not matched to a gene. CDR3 length equals 15 residues.

This clonotype was found many times. V and J are TRBV14 and TRBJ2-5; no clear D gene. The V and J ends lost 1 base and 4 bases respectively, with 7 bases between them. There are 13 residues in the CDR3. Germline loops: CDR1 SGHDN, CDR2 FVKESK. CDR3 nucleotides: TGTGCCAGCAGCCAAGGACCCGGAGAGACCCAGTACTTC. This translates into CASSQGPGETQYF.

V gene TRBV7-9 combines with J gene TRBJ2-1, with a weak D call TRBD2 (6 bases). The CDR3 has 15 residues. CDR1 SEHNR and CDR2 FQNEAQ come from the germline V gene (reference sequence). V was clipped by 5 bases and J by 4 bases, with 15 bases between them. The CDR3 nucleotides read TGTGCCAGCAGCGCAAACCCGGGAGAGTACAATGAGCAGTTCTTC. This codes for CASSANPGEYNEQFF.

This clonotype was seen many times. J is TRBJ1-1 and V is TRBV20-1; D may be TRBD1 (5 bases). The CDR3 covers 12 residues. Trimming removed 6 bases at V and 4 bases at J, with 12 bases between. Germline V lookup: CDR1 DFQATT, CDR2 SNEGSKA (reference sequence). The CDR3: CSARRGITEAFF. CDR3 sequence (DNA): TGCAGTGCCCGGCGGGGCATCACTGAAGCTTTCTTT.

The chain's CDR3 is CASSLVAGLAYEQYF. The CDR3 DNA reads TGCGCCAGCAGCTTGGTTGCAGGGCTTGCCTACGAGCAGTACTTC. The chain links TRBV5-1 to TRBJ2-7, with a possible D match to TRBD1 (5 bases). V was trimmed by 0 bases and J by 2 bases, leaving 12 bases between them. CDR3 length: 15 amino acids. Germline-derived CDR1 and CDR2 are SGHRS and YFSETQ.

In this sample, this clonotype turned up many times. This rearrangement joins TRBV28 to TRBJ2-1; D uncertain. CDR3 size: 13 residues. The germline CDR1 and CDR2 sequences are MDHEN and SYDVKM. V dropped 5 bases and J dropped 9 bases, with 14 bases sitting between them. This CDR3 is CASSVADHGEQFF. The CDR3 nucleotides read TGTGCCAGCAGTGTCGCGGATCACGGTGAGCAGTTCTTC.

At least ten counts were recorded for this clonotype. V and J are TRBV27 and TRBJ2-6, with D unresolved. The V end was cut by 3 bases, the J end by 0 bases, with 12 bases between. The germline V gene has CDR1 MNHEY and CDR2 SMNVEV (reference sequence). There are 17 residues in the CDR3. The DNA of the CDR3 is TGTGCCAGCAGTTTCTCTGGACGGAACTCTGGGGCCAACGTCCTGACTTTC. Translation gives CASSFSGRNSGANVLTF.

This clonotype was seen ten or more times. The chain employs TRBV27 and TRBJ2-1; 8 nucleotides align to TRBD2. Per germline, CDR1 MNHEY and CDR2 SMNVEV (reference sequence). This CDR3 is built from 14 residues. The V and J ends lost 7 bases and 2 bases, in that order; junction bases with no gene match: 4. This CDR3 reads CASTSGLTYNEQFF. The CDR3 DNA reads as TGTGCCAGCACTAGCGGGCTGACCTACAATGAGCAGTTCTTC.

Many counts were recorded for this clonotype. The V and J genes are TRBV7-2 and TRBJ2-2; D is perhaps TRBD1 or TRBD2 (6 bases each). V lost 4 bases and J lost 4, with 13 bases in between. CDR3 length equals 15 residues. Germline loops: CDR1 SGHTA, CDR2 FQGNSA. The DNA of the CDR3 is TGTGCCAGCAGCTCCTGGACAGCGGGCACCGGGGAGCTGTTTTTT. It yields the protein CASSSWTAGTGELFF.

This clonotype has at least ten counts. This chain joins TRBV20-1 and TRBJ1-2; D not resolved. The CDR3 is 12 amino acids. Trimming stripped 5 bases from V and 3 bases from J, with 10 bases between. CDR1 and CDR2 (germline): DFQATT, SNEGSKA (reference sequence). The CDR3 loop reads CSAWTGYYGYTF. In nucleotides, the CDR3 is TGCAGTGCTTGGACCGGGTACTATGGCTACACCTTC.

At least ten counts were recorded for this clonotype. This rearrangement joins TRBV5-4 to TRBJ2-7; tentatively, D is TRBD1 (5 bases). The CDR3 loop spans 14 amino acids. Per germline, CDR1 SGHNT and CDR2 YYREEE (reference sequence). Trimming took 3 bases from V and 2 from J, leaving 12 bases between them. CDR3: CASSSFQGTYEQYF. The CDR3 DNA follows: TGTGCCAGCAGCTCTTTTCAGGGTACCTACGAGCAGTACTTC.

This clonotype appeared a few times. The CDR3 DNA follows: TGTGCCAGCTCACTTAATCGGGGCGAAGCCACAGCCAAAAACATTCAGTACTTC. Translated, it gives CASSLNRGEATAKNIQYF. The chain recombines TRBV18 with TRBJ2-4, with D perhaps assigned TRBD1 or TRBD2 (5 bases each). The CDR3 is 18 amino acids. CDR1 and CDR2 (germline): KGHSH, LQKENI. V lost 4 bases to trimming and J lost 0 bases, with 19 bases between them.

This clonotype was counted a few times. The chain employs TRBV3-1 and TRBJ2-7; D is ambiguous. The CDR3 length is 14 residues. CDR1 and CDR2 (germline): LGHDT, YNNKEL (reference sequence). As DNA, the CDR3 is TGTGCCAGCAGCCAAGATTTGTCCTCCGACGAGCAGTACGTC. Encoded protein: CASSQDLSSDEQYV.

This clonotype has at least ten counts. The chain uses TRBV20-1 and TRBJ2-1, with 8 bases matching TRBD2. The V and J ends lost 0 bases and 6 bases, in that order; junction bases with no gene match: 7. Germline V gives CDR1 DFQATT, CDR2 SNEGSKA (reference sequence). This CDR3 is 15 amino acids long. The CDR3 region has the DNA TGCAGTGCTAGAGACTCCGGGGGGGTGATCAATGAGCAGTTCTTC. It specifies CSARDSGGVINEQFF.

Many counts were recorded for this clonotype. V and J are TRBV28 and TRBJ2-7, with TRBD1 identical over 9 bases. Germline CDR1 and CDR2: MDHEN and SYDVKM. The CDR3 loop spans 13 amino acids. The CDR3, as DNA: TGTGCCAGCAGTTTAGGGGGACAGGGTTATCCGGACGTC. It yields the protein CASSLGGQGYPDV.

In its sample, this clonotype was seen many times. V is TRBV19 and J is TRBJ2-4; D unclear. Per germline, CDR1 LNHDA and CDR2 SQIVND (reference sequence). This CDR3 is built from 14 residues. The ends were cut back, 6 bases at V and 0 bases at J, with 9 bases in the middle. CDR3 nucleotides: TGTGCCAGTAGGGATCAACTAGCCAAAAACATTCAGTACTTC. Translated, it gives CASRDQLAKNIQYF.

This clonotype was seen a few times. The rearrangement joins TRBV5-5 to TRBJ2-1; D is perhaps TRBD2 (5 bases). V was clipped by 4 bases and J by 0 bases, with 11 bases between them. The CDR3 extends over 15 amino acids. Germline CDR1 and CDR2: SGHKS and YYEKEE (reference sequence). This CDR3 reads CASSPDFTSYNEQFF. CDR3 DNA: TGTGCCAGCAGCCCGGACTTTACCTCCTACAATGAGCAGTTCTTC.

This clonotype was seen at least ten times. The genes are TRBV5-1 and TRBJ2-3; TRBD2 agrees at 12 bases. The V gene end was trimmed by 2 bases and the J gene end by 4 bases; junction bases not matched to a gene: 8. The V gene's germline CDR1 is SGHRS and CDR2 YFSETQ. The CDR3 has 17 amino acids. The DNA for the CDR3 is TGCGCCAGCAGCTTCGGACTAGCGGGGATTAGCCCAGATACGCAGTATTTT. It yields the protein CASSFGLAGISPDTQYF.

This clonotype showed up many times. The chain couples TRBV20-1 to TRBJ2-7; 7 positions agree with TRBD2. J lost 2 bases, V lost 3 bases, and 7 bases had no gene match. Germline lookup yields CDR1 DFQATT and CDR2 SNEGSKA (reference sequence). This CDR3 contains 14 residues. The CDR3: CSASPPLAPYEQYV. In DNA, the CDR3 is TGCAGTGCTAGCCCGCCACTAGCGCCCTACGAGCAGTACGTC.

This clonotype was recorded at least ten times. Germline is not matched at one junction end, which may reflect a read error. The chain carries TRBV7-2 and TRBJ2-2; tentatively, D is TRBD1 (6 bases). This CDR3 comprises 15 residues. Germline V gene sequence: CDR1 SGHTA, CDR2 FQGNSA. The CDR3 DNA reads as TGTGCCAGCGGCTTGGGGGCAACGAACACCGGGGAGCTGTTTTTT. It yields the protein CASGLGATNTGELFF.

The table lists this clonotype with many counts. This sequence joins TRBV7-2 and TRBJ2-1; D is undetermined. Germline values: CDR1 SGHTA, CDR2 FQGNSA. V was shortened by 2 bases and J by 7 bases, with 3 bases between the two germline ends. The CDR3 is 11 residues long. The CDR3 DNA reads TGTGCCAGCAGCTTAACTAATGAGCAGTTCTTC. It is translated as CASSLTNEQFF.

This clonotype was counted ten times or more. The chain joins TRBV7-8 to TRBJ2-1, with 14 bases aligning to TRBD2. Trimming cost V 3 bases and J 8 bases; bases outside gene matches: 9. This CDR3 comprises 17 residues. The germline gives CDR1 SGHVS, CDR2 FQNEAQ. CDR3 region: CASSLGRLAGGRDEQFF. The CDR3 DNA is TGTGCCAGCAGCTTGGGGAGACTAGCGGGGGGGCGGGATGAGCAGTTCTTC.

The table lists this clonotype with many counts. The chain joins TRBV7-2 to TRBJ2-2; TRBD2 agrees at 8 bases. The V gene end was trimmed by 4 bases and the J gene end by 5 bases; junction bases not matched to a gene: 9. The CDR3 has 16 amino acids. Germline values: CDR1 SGHTA, CDR2 FQGNSA. CDR3 residues: CASSSRTGGPTGELFF. DNA of the CDR3: TGTGCCAGCAGCTCCAGGACGGGGGGGCCTACCGGGGAGCTGTTTTTT.

In this sample, this clonotype turned up many times. The chain links TRBV7-2 to TRBJ2-1; 7 bases line up with TRBD1. The ends lost 5 bases at V and 10 bases at J; junction bases unmatched: 11. Germline V CDR1 and CDR2: SGHTA, FQGNSA. This CDR3 contains 14 residues. The CDR3 coding sequence is TGTGCCAGCAGCCCTAGACAGGGTCTGGCGGAGCAGTTCTTC. It specifies CASSPRQGLAEQFF.

V gene TRBV9 combines with J gene TRBJ2-5; D remains unclear. This CDR3 comprises 14 residues. Trimming stripped 0 bases from V and 3 bases from J, with 9 bases between. Germline V gene data show CDR1 as SGDLS and CDR2 as YYNGEE. DNA for the CDR3: TGTGCCAGCAGCGTAGAGGCTAGAGAAGAGACCCAGTACTTC. Protein product: CASSVEAREETQYF.

V is TRBV7-2 and J is TRBJ1-2; D unresolved. Germline assignment: CDR1 SGHTA and CDR2 FQGNSA. V was shortened by 1 base and J by 0 bases, with 12 bases between the two germline ends. This CDR3 is 16 amino acids long. The CDR3 nucleotides are TGTGCCAGCAGCTTAGGTGGGGTGGCATCTAACTATGGCTACACCTTC. Translating gives CASSLGGVASNYGYTF.

This clonotype appeared many times. The chain carries TRBV20-1 and TRBJ1-1; a weak D match, TRBD1 (6 bases). The length of the CDR3 is 15 residues. Germline V gene lookup returns CDR1 DFQATT and CDR2 SNEGSKA (reference sequence). Between the trimmed V and J ends, which lost 1 base and 2 bases, there was a span of 14 bases. CDR3 sequence (DNA): TGCAGTGCTAGAGGTGGGGGACACCTAAACACTGAAGCTTTCTTT. Its protein is CSARGGGHLNTEAFF.

This chain uses TRBV4-1 with TRBJ2-1; no clear D. Germline V gene data show CDR1 as MGHRA and CDR2 as YSYEKL. The CDR3 loop spans 17 amino acids. The ends were cut back, 4 bases at V and 0 bases at J, with 16 bases in the middle. CDR3 sequence: CASSPKVGRRSYNEQFF. CDR3 DNA sequence: TGCGCCAGCAGCCCAAAGGTCGGAAGGCGCTCCTACAATGAGCAGTTCTTC.

The gene calls are TRBV29-1 and TRBJ2-2, with D tentatively TRBD1 (7 bases). The CDR3 has 14 residues. Germline assignment: CDR1 SQVTM and CDR2 ANQGSEA. The V end was cut by 7 bases, the J end by 5 bases, with 17 bases between. The CDR3 loop reads CSASTGTGTGELFF. In DNA, the CDR3 is TGCAGCGCCTCGACAGGGACTGGTACCGGGGAGCTGTTTTTT.

This clonotype was detected many times. The gene calls are TRBV7-9 and TRBJ2-6, with D possibly matching TRBD2 (5 bases). V lost 6 bases to trimming and J lost 4 bases, with 7 bases between them. Germline CDR1 SEHNR, CDR2 FQNEAQ (reference sequence). The CDR3 is made up of 13 amino acids. CDR3 protein: CASSEGGANVLTF. The CDR3 bases are TGTGCCAGCAGTGAGGGCGGGGCCAACGTCCTGACTTTC. Drawing the rest from reference TRBV7-9 and TRBJ2-6, the complete variable domain is DTGVSQNPRHKITKRGQNVTFRCDPISEHNRLYWYRQTLGQGPEFLTYFQNEAQLEKSRLLSDRFSAERPKGSFSTLEIQRTEQGDSAMYLCASSEGGANVLTFGAGSRLTVL.

There are many counts of this clonotype. The chain employs TRBV27 and TRBJ2-7; D gene unclear. Germline CDR1 is MNHEY and CDR2 is SMNVEV (reference sequence). There are 15 residues in the CDR3. V was shortened by 3 bases and J by 4 bases, with 16 bases between the two germline ends. The CDR3 region is CASSLDRRTPYEQYV. CDR3 coding DNA: TGTGCCAGCAGTTTGGACCGACGAACCCCTTACGAGCAGTACGTC.

This clonotype was picked up many times. The chain couples TRBV7-9 to TRBJ2-5; no firm D call. The CDR3 covers 16 residues. The V and J ends lost 2 bases and 1 base respectively, with 14 bases between them. Looked up from germline, CDR1 is SEHNR and CDR2 is FQNEAQ (reference sequence). Written as DNA, the CDR3 is TGTGCCAGCAGCTTAATAGTCGGCCCAATCCAAGAGACCCAGTACTTC. Its translation is CASSLIVGPIQETQYF.